A single sample is the source of the 13 T cell receptor beta chains below, sequenced in a study of T-cell memory formation after mild COVID-19. TCRdb re-derived calls from the 5' RACE reads in MiXCR, one entry per CDR3 protein. The sample carries about 170,000 distinct CDR3 sequences, roughly 13% recorded once. Sequenced: PBMCs or a T cell subset sorted from them (not recorded which). These receptors all come from a man aged 18 to 29 who had mild COVID-19 (a few samples of this study predate the infection). Cell type and time point are not known.

The chain carries TRBV7-3 and TRBJ2-5; unclear D gene. There are 12 residues in the CDR3. The ends were cut back, 4 bases at V and 7 bases at J, with 10 bases in the middle. CDR1 and CDR2 from the germline V gene are SGHTA and FQGTGA. The DNA of the CDR3 is TGTGCCAGCAGCTCTCAATCGGCGACCCAGTACTTC. It codes for CASSSQSATQYF.

This clonotype was seen a handful of times. DNA for the CDR3: TGTGCCAGCAGTTACTCGGCGGACCATTGCTTCTTT. Translation gives CASSYSADHCFF. The chain combines TRBV6-2 or TRBV6-3 with TRBJ1-1; no firm D call. Deletions cut 0 bases from V and 14 bases from J, with 13 bases between. Germline V lookup: CDR1 MNHEY, CDR2 SVGEGT. This CDR3 spans 12 amino acids.

This clonotype was seen once. J is TRBJ1-2 and V is TRBV5-1; 8 nucleotides align to TRBD1. The CDR3 is 15 residues long. The junction had 13 bases not matched to a gene; V was cut back by 4 bases and J by 8 bases. Germline V lookup: CDR1 SGHRS, CDR2 YFSETQ. CDR3 residues: CASSPGTGREGGYTF. In nucleotides, the CDR3 is TGCGCCAGCAGCCCCGGGACAGGCAGGGAGGGAGGCTACACCTTC.

The genes are TRBV6-5 and TRBJ1-2; no clear D gene. CDR3 length: 13 amino acids. Germline V lookup: CDR1 MNHEY, CDR2 SVGAGI. The ends were cut back, 4 bases at V and 5 bases at J, with 11 bases in the middle. CDR3 coding DNA: TGTGCCAGCAGTTTACAGACCGGGTATGGCTACACCTTC. Protein sequence: CASSLQTGYGYTF.

Sample share makes this clonotype medium-sized. The rearrangement links TRBV5-1 to TRBJ2-5, with D possibly matching TRBD1 (5 bases). V shed 4 bases and J shed 5 bases, with 18 bases lying between them. The CDR3 loop spans 15 amino acids. Germline V gene sequence: CDR1 SGHRS, CDR2 YFSETQ. CDR3 amino acids: CASSAGWGNQETQYF. The CDR3 DNA is TGCGCCAGCAGCGCAGGGTGGGGTAATCAGGAGACCCAGTACTTC.

CDR3 sequence (DNA): TGTGCCAGCAGCCAAGGTCCAGATACGCAGTATTTT. As protein: CASSQGPDTQYF. V and J are TRBV7-2 and TRBJ2-3; D is unclear. This CDR3 spans 12 amino acids. With 5 bases removed from V and 4 bases from J, the gap between germline ends came to 7 bases. CDR1 and CDR2 (germline): SGHTA, FQGNSA.

A few counts support this clonotype. V gene TRBV6-4 combines with J gene TRBJ2-3; the match to TRBD2 covers 13 bases. CDR1 and CDR2 from the germline V gene are MRHNA and SNTAGT. The CDR3 contains 15 residues. The V segment lost 2 bases and the J segment 4 bases; nucleotides outside the gene matches: 0. DNA for the CDR3: TGTGCCAGCAGTGACACTAGCGGGGGGGCAGATACGCAGTATTTT. Its protein product is CASSDTSGGADTQYF.

The gene calls are TRBV5-4 and TRBJ2-2; TRBD1 matches at 9 bases. Germline values: CDR1 SGHNT, CDR2 YYREEE (reference sequence). This CDR3 has 15 amino acids. Losses at the gene ends were 5 bases for V and 5 bases for J; bases not matched to a gene: 7. CDR3 DNA: TGTGCCAGCAGAGCCGGACAGGGGTGGACCGGGGAGCTGTTTTTT. Translated: CASRAGQGWTGELFF.

V usage is TRBV5-1 and J usage is TRBJ2-2; 7 nucleotides match TRBD2. V shed 0 bases, J shed 3 bases, and the junction held 2 bases outside the gene matches. Looked up from germline, CDR1 is SGHRS and CDR2 is YFSETQ. The CDR3 contains 15 residues. The CDR3 is CASSLDRGDTGELFF. Written as DNA, the CDR3 is TGCGCCAGCAGCTTGGATCGGGGGGACACCGGGGAGCTGTTTTTT.

This clonotype has a handful of counts. V is TRBV6-5 and J is TRBJ2-7; 9 bases map to TRBD2. V lost 2 bases and J lost 3; bases outside the gene matches: 5. Germline V gives CDR1 MNHEY, CDR2 SVGAGI. The CDR3 is 15 amino acids. CDR3 region: CASSYKPSGDYEQYV. CDR3 sequence (DNA): TGTGCCAGCAGTTACAAGCCTAGCGGGGACTACGAGCAGTACGTC.

CDR3 nucleotide sequence: TGTGCCTGCATTCTAAGGGAGACTGAAGCTTTCTTT. Amino acids: CACILRETEAFF. V gene TRBV7-9 combines with J gene TRBJ1-1; no firm D call. Looked up from germline, CDR1 is SEHNR and CDR2 is FQNEAQ (reference sequence). Trimming left V 11 bases short and J 5 bases short, with 15 bases between. The CDR3 contains 12 residues. Variable domain in full (rest from reference TRBV7-9 and TRBJ1-1): DTGVSQNPRHKITKRGQNVTFRCDPISEHNRLYWYRQTLGQGPEFLTYFQNEAQLEKSRLLSDRFSAERPKGSFSTLEIQRTEQGDSAMYLCACILRETEAFFGQGTRLTVV.

This clonotype has more than one count but fewer than ten. The V call is TRBV7-9, the J call TRBJ2-6; 7 nucleotides align to TRBD1. The CDR3 is 13 amino acids. V lost 5 bases, J lost 8 bases, and 3 bases stayed unmatched. Germline assignment: CDR1 SEHNR and CDR2 FQNEAQ (reference sequence). The chain's CDR3 is CASSPGQSNVLTF. The CDR3 DNA reads TGTGCCAGCAGCCCGGGACAGTCCAACGTCCTGACTTTC.

V gene TRBV5-6 combines with J gene TRBJ1-2, with TRBD1 matching 7 bases. Germline V gives CDR1 SGHDT, CDR2 YYEEEE. Unmatched junction bases numbered 7, after V lost 4 bases and J lost 7 bases. This CDR3 has 13 residues. The CDR3, as DNA: TGTGCCAGCAGCACTGACAGGGTGCTTGGCTACACCTTC. Its translation: CASSTDRVLGYTF.